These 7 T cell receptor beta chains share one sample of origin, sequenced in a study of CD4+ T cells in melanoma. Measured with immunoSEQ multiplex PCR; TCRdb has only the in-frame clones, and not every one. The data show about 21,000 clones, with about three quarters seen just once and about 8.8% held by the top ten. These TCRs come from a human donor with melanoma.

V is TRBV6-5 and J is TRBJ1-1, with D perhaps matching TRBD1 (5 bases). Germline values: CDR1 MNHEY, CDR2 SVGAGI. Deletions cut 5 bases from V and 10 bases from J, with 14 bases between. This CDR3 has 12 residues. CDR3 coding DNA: TGTGCCAGCAGTGACGGGGGAGAAGGAGCTTTCTTT. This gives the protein CASSDGGEGAFF.

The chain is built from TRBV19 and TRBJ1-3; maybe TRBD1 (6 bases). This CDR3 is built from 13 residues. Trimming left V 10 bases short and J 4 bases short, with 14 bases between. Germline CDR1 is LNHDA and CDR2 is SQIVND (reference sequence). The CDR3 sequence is CATETGLGNTIYF. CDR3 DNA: TGTGCCACAGAGACAGGACTAGGAAACACCATATATTTT.

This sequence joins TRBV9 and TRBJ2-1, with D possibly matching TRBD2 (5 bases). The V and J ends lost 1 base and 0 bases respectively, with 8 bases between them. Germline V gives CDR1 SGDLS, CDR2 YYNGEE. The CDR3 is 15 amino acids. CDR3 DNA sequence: TGTGCCAGCAGCGTATCTGGGAGCTCCTACAATGAGCAGTTCTTC. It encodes CASSVSGSSYNEQFF.

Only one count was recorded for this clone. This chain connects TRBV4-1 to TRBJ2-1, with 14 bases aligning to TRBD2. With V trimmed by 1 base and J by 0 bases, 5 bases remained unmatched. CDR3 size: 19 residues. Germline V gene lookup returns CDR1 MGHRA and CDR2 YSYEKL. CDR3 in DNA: TGCGCCAGCAGCCAAGGACTAGCGGGGGGGCCGGGCTCCTACAATGAGCAGTTCTTC. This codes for CASSQGLAGGPGSYNEQFF.

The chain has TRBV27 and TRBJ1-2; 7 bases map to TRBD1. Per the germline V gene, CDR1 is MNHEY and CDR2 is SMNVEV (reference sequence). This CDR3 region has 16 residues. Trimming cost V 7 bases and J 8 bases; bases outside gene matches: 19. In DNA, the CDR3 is TGTGCCAGCATGCCCATGATACCGCAGGGGGGTAGGGGCTACACCTTC. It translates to CASMPMIPQGGRGYTF.

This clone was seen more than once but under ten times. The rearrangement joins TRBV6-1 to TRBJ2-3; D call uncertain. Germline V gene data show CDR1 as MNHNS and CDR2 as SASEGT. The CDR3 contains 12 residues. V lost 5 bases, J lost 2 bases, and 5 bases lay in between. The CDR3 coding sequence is TGTGCCAGCAGTCGGAACACAGATACGCAGTATTTT. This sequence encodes CASSRNTDTQYF.

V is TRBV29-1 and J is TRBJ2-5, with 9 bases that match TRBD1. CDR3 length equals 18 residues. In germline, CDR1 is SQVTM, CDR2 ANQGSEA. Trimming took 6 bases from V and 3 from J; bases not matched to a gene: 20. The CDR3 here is CSVEGGDRDDGGEETQYF. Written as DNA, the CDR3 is TGCAGCGTCGAGGGTGGGGACAGGGATGACGGCGGTGAAGAGACCCAGTACTTC.